This TCR beta chain stems from a study of OX40 agonist ivuxolimab in advanced cancers. Study information: The diagnoses of dose-escalation patients were hepatocellular carcinoma, melanoma, renal cell or head and neck cancer.

CDR1 SGDLS and CDR2 YYNGEE come from the germline V gene. Germline trimming cut 3 bases from V and 5 bases from J; bases unmatched to any gene: 5. The CDR3 is 14 amino acids. Some clones are missing from TCRdb's copy, which holds only in-frame ones; the method was immunoSEQ multiplex PCR. The sample consists of more than 20,000 clones, about nine tenths of them appearing once. Regarding the study as a whole: Antigen specificity of clonally expanded peripheral T cells was not established. The authors also found low normalized T-cell clonal expansion in some nonresponders.

This clone was seen just once. Its antigen is not known. Samples of blood were obtained at baseline, on cycle 4 day 1, and on cycle 7 day 1. This chain links TRBV9 with TRBJ2-3; 8 bases match TRBD1. The sequencing used CD4+ or CD8+ T cells sorted from blood, collected in a trial of the OX40 agonist ivuxolimab. The source of this sequence is an adult with an advanced solid tumor such as melanoma, head and neck, liver or kidney cancer. CDR3: CASSAQGAEDTQYF. The CDR3 region has the DNA TGTGCCAGCAGCGCGCAGGGGGCGGAAGATACGCAGTATTTT.